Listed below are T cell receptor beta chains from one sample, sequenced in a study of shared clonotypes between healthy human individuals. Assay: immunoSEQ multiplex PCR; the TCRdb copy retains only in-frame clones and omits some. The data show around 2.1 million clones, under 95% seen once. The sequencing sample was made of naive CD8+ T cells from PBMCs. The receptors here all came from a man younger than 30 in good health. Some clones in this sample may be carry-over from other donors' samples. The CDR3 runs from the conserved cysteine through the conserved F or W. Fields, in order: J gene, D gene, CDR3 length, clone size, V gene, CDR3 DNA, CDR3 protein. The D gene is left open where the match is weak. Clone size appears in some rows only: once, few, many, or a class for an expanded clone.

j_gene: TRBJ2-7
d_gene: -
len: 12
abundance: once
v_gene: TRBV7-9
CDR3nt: TGTGCCAGCAGCCTCGGGAGCTACGAGCAGTACTTC
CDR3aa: CASSLGSYEQYF

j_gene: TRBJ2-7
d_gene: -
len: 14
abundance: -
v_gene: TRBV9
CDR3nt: TGTGCCAGCAGCGTTGGCGGCTCTACCTACGAGCAGTACTTC
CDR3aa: CASSVGGSTYEQYF

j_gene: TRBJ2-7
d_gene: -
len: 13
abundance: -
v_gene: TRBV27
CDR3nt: TGTGCCAGCAGTTTCGCCGGGGCTGACGAGCAGTACTTC
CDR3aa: CASSFAGADEQYF

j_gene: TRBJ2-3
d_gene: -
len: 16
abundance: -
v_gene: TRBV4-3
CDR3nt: TGCGCCAGCAGCCAAGGACCCTCCCGGGGCACAGATACGCAGTATTTT
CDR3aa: CASSQGPSRGTDTQYF

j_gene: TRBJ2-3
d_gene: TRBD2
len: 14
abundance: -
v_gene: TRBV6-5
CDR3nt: TGTGCCAGCAGTCAGGGACTATCCACAGATACGCAGTATTTT
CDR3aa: CASSQGLSTDTQYF

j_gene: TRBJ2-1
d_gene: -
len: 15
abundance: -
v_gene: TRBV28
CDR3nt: TGTGCCAGCAGTTCCTCGGCCCACCCGGGCGCTGAGCAGTTCTTC
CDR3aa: CASSSSAHPGAEQFF

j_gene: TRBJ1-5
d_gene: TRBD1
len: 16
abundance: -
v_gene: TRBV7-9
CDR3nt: TGTGCCAGCAGCTTAGAGACAGGGGGCTACAATCAGCCCCAGCATTTT
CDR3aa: CASSLETGGYNQPQHF

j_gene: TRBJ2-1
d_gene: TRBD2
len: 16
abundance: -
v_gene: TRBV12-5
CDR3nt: TGTGCTAGTGGCCCCACGACTAGCGGAGTGTGGAATGAGCAGTTCTTC
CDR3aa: CASGPTTSGVWNEQFF

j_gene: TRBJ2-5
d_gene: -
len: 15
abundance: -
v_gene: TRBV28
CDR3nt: TGTGCCAGCAGTTCGGACAGTCGACCGTCCGAGACCCAGTACTTC
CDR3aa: CASSSDSRPSETQYF

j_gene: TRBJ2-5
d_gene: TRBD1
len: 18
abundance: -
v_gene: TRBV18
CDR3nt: TGTGCCAGCTCACCACGGACAGGGGGCCCATCCCTCCAAGAGACCCAGTACTTC
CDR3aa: CASSPRTGGPSLQETQYF

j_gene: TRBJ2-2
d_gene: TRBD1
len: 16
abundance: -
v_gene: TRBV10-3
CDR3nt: TGTGCCAGTACGACAGGGGGCGCTTTAGACACCGGGGAGCTGTTTTTT
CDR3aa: CASTTGGALDTGELFF

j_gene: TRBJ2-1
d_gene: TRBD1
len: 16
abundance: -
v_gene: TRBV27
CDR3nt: TGTGCCAGCAGTCGGGTTGGACAGGGGTACGACAATGAGCAGTTCTTC
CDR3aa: CASSRVGQGYDNEQFF

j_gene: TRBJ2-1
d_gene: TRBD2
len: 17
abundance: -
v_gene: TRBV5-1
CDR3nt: TGCGCCAGCAGCTTGAGGGCGGGAGGGGGTTTCTACAATGAGCAGTTCTTC
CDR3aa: CASSLRAGGGFYNEQFF

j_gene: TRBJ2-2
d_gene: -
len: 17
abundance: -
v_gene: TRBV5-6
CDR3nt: TGTGCCAGCAGCTCCCGATATGACAGGGAGGACACCGGGGAGCTGTTTTTT
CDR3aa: CASSSRYDREDTGELFF

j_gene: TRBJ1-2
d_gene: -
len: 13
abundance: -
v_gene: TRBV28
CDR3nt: TGTGCCAGCAGTCCCGGTTGGAACTATGGCTACACCTTC
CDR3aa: CASSPGWNYGYTF

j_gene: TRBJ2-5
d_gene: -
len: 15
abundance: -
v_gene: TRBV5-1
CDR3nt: TGCGCCAGCAGCTTGAGAGGAATCGGCCAAGAGACCCAGTACTTC
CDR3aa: CASSLRGIGQETQYF

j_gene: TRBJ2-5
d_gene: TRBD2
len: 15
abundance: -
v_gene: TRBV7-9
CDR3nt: TGTGCCAGCAGGGGGGTGCCGGGAGGCTTAGAGACCCAGTACTTC
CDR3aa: CASRGVPGGLETQYF

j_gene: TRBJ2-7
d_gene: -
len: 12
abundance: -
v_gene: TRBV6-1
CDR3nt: TGTGCCAGTGATACAAAGGGCTACGAGCAGTACTTC
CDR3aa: CASDTKGYEQYF

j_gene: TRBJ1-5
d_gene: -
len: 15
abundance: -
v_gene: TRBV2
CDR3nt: TGTGCCAGCAGTGAAAGGTGGGGTGGAGGTCTGCCCCAGCATTTT
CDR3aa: CASSERWGGGLPQHF